The entry below gives a single T cell receptor (beta chain) sequence along with its context. This sample is part of a study of OX40 agonist ivuxolimab in advanced cancers. Study overall: Of the participants, under 50% had some prior anti-PD-1, anti-PD-L1 or anti-CTLA-4 therapy, which was allowed.

TCRdb's copy holds only in-frame clones and misses some; the assay was immunoSEQ multiplex PCR. The profile shows over 10,000 clones, around 83% of them singletons. Patients with a history of autoimmune disease or on systemic immunosuppression were excluded. Germline CDR1 SGDLS, CDR2 YYNGEE. This CDR3 spans 16 amino acids. Trimming removed 0 bases from V and 4 bases from J; junction bases left unmatched: 5. The gene calls are TRBV9 and TRBJ2-1; 9 nucleotides agree with TRBD2. The clonotype originates from an adult with an advanced solid tumor such as melanoma, head and neck, liver or kidney cancer. The sequencing here drew on CD4+ or CD8+ T cells sorted from blood, taken in a trial of the OX40 agonist ivuxolimab. CDR3 DNA sequence: TGTGCCAGCAGCGTAGCGGCTAGCGGGGCGTACAATGAGCAGTTCTTC. This translates into CASSVAASGAYNEQFF. Variable domain in full (rest from reference TRBV9 and TRBJ2-1): DSGVTQTPKHLITATGQRVTLRCSPRSGDLSVYWYQQSLDQGLQFLIQYYNGEERAKGNILERFSAQQFPDLHSELNLSSLELGDSALYFCASSVAASGAYNEQFFGPGTRLTVL.